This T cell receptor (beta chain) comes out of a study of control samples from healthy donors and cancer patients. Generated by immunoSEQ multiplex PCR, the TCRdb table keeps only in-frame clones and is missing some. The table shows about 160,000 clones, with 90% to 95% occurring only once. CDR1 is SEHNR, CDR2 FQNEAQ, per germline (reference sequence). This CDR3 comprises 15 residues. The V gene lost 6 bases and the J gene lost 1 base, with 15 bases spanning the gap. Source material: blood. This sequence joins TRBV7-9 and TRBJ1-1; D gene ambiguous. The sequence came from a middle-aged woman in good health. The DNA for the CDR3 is TGTGCCAGCAGTGGTAAGGGTCCCTCGAACACTGAAGCTTTCTTT. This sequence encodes CASSGKGPSNTEAFF. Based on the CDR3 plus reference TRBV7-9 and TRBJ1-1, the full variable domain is DTGVSQNPRHKITKRGQNVTFRCDPISEHNRLYWYRQTLGQGPEFLTYFQNEAQLEKSRLLSDRFSAERPKGSFSTLEIQRTEQGDSAMYLCASSGKGPSNTEAFFGQGTRLTVV.